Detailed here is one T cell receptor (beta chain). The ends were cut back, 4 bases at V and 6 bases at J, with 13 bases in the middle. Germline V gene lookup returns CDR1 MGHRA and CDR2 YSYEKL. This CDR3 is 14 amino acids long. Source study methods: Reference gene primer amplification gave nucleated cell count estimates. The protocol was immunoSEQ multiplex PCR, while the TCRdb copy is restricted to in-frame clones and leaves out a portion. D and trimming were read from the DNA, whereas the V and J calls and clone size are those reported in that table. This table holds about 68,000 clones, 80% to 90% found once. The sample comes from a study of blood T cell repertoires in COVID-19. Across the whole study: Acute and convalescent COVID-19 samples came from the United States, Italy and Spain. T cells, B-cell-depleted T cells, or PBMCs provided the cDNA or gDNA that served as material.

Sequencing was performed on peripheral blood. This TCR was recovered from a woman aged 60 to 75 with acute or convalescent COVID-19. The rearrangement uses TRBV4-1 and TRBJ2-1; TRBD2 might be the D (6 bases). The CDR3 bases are TGCGCCAGCAGCCGAACTATGACTAGCAATGAGCAGTTCTTC. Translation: CASSRTMTSNEQFF.